These T cell receptor beta chains were read from a single sample in a study of cytomegalovirus exposure and HLA in healthy donors. Produced via immunoSEQ multiplex PCR; TCRdb's table is partial and in-frame only. The table records 200,000 to 250,000 clones, over 80% of them present only once. Sequencing used PBMCs. The receptors stem from a woman younger than 35 in good health and CMV-seronegative. Both conserved end residues are part of each CDR3. The D gene is left open where the match is weak. Size tells how often a clone was seen (once, few, many) or the class of an expanded clone, and some rows leave it out.

V: TRBV19
D: -
J: TRBJ1-2
size: -
CDR3: CATERQASYTF
DNA: TGTGCCACGGAAAGGCAGGCAAGCTACACCTTC

V: TRBV30
D: TRBD1
J: TRBJ2-7
size: -
CDR3: CAWRDRVNYEQYF
DNA: TGTGCCTGGAGAGACAGGGTAAACTACGAGCAGTACTTC

V: TRBV6-5
D: TRBD2
J: TRBJ2-1
size: -
CDR3: CASSPGLAGENEQFF
DNA: TGTGCCAGCAGCCCGGGACTAGCGGGAGAGAATGAGCAGTTCTTC

V: TRBV15
D: TRBD2
J: TRBJ2-3
size: -
CDR3: CATSEASGTSGTQYF
DNA: TGTGCCACCAGCGAGGCTAGCGGGACCTCAGGTACGCAGTATTTT

V: TRBV30
D: -
J: TRBJ1-1
size: -
CDR3: CAWTLVTGTEAFF
DNA: TGTGCCTGGACTCTGGTAACAGGAACTGAAGCTTTCTTT

V: TRBV28
D: -
J: TRBJ2-7
size: -
CDR3: CASTLFPSYEQYF
DNA: TGTGCCAGCACCCTATTTCCCTCCTACGAGCAGTACTTC

V: TRBV19
D: -
J: TRBJ2-2
size: -
CDR3: CASSPYDRNTGELFF
DNA: TGTGCCAGTAGTCCATACGACAGAAACACCGGGGAGCTGTTTTTT

V: TRBV6-1
D: TRBD2
J: TRBJ2-2
size: -
CDR3: CASRETSGTPGELFF
DNA: TGTGCCAGCAGAGAGACTAGCGGGACCCCCGGGGAGCTGTTTTTT

V: TRBV27
D: -
J: TRBJ1-1
size: -
CDR3: CASSSRTGMWTEAFF
DNA: TGTGCCAGCAGTTCCAGGACGGGGATGTGGACTGAAGCTTTCTTT

V: TRBV2
D: TRBD1
J: TRBJ1-5
size: -
CDR3: CASSVAGGRSNQPQHF
DNA: TGTGCCAGCAGTGTGGCAGGGGGCAGGAGCAATCAGCCCCAGCATTTT

V: TRBV4-2
D: TRBD2
J: TRBJ2-1
size: once
CDR3: CASSQDVTSGSRYNEQFF
DNA: TGTGCCAGCAGCCAAGACGTGACTAGCGGGTCTCGGTACAATGAGCAGTTCTTC

V: TRBV19
D: TRBD2
J: TRBJ2-7
size: -
CDR3: CASSPLMTSGSPYEQYF
DNA: TGTGCCAGTAGTCCTCTCATGACTAGCGGGAGCCCCTACGAGCAGTACTTC

V: TRBV7-9
D: TRBD2
J: TRBJ2-1
size: -
CDR3: CASSLGSGRVGNEQFF
DNA: TGTGCCAGCAGCTTAGGAAGCGGGAGGGTGGGCAATGAGCAGTTCTTC

V: TRBV18
D: TRBD2
J: TRBJ2-5
size: -
CDR3: CASSPASGRGETQYF
DNA: TGTGCCAGCTCACCAGCCAGCGGGAGGGGCGAGACCCAGTACTTC

V: TRBV19
D: TRBD1
J: TRBJ1-5
size: -
CDR3: CASTGQGRDQPQHF
DNA: TGTGCCAGCACGGGACAGGGAAGAGATCAGCCCCAGCATTTT

V: TRBV30
D: -
J: TRBJ1-5
size: -
CDR3: CAWRAQGPNQPQHF
DNA: TGTGCCTGGAGGGCTCAGGGGCCCAATCAGCCCCAGCATTTT

V: TRBV4-1
D: -
J: TRBJ1-5
size: -
CDR3: CASSQALGRDQPQHF
DNA: TGCGCCAGCAGCCAAGCTCTGGGGCGCGATCAGCCCCAGCATTTT

V: TRBV6-5
D: TRBD2
J: TRBJ2-1
size: -
CDR3: CASSYSGLVEGNEQFF
DNA: TGTGCCAGCAGTTACTCGGGACTAGTGGAAGGGAATGAGCAGTTCTTC

V: TRBV5-8
D: -
J: TRBJ1-1
size: few
CDR3: CASSLLRRLTEAFF
DNA: TGTGCCAGCAGCTTGTTACGGCGGCTCACTGAAGCTTTCTTT

V: TRBV9
D: TRBD1
J: TRBJ2-3
size: -
CDR3: CASSTGGNTQYF
DNA: TGTGCCAGCAGTACAGGGGGGAATACGCAGTATTTT

V: TRBV14
D: -
J: TRBJ1-1
size: -
CDR3: CASSQALRGVDSKAFF
DNA: TGTGCCAGCAGCCAAGCCCTGCGGGGAGTGGACTCTAAAGCTTTCTTT

V: TRBV2
D: -
J: TRBJ1-4
size: -
CDR3: CASSESLAGRANEKLFF
DNA: TGTGCCAGCAGTGAGAGCTTGGCAGGGCGCGCTAATGAAAAACTGTTTTTT

V: TRBV25-1
D: -
J: TRBJ1-1
size: -
CDR3: CASSATRDITEAFF
DNA: TGTGCCAGCAGTGCTACCAGGGATATCACTGAAGCTTTCTTT

V: TRBV2
D: -
J: TRBJ2-6
size: -
CDR3: CASSEYRAGANVLTF
DNA: TGTGCCAGCAGTGAGTACAGGGCTGGGGCCAACGTCCTGACTTTC

V: TRBV7-9
D: -
J: TRBJ1-3
size: -
CDR3: CASSLDLENTIYF
DNA: TGTGCCAGCAGCTTAGATCTAGAGAACACCATATATTTT

V: TRBV9
D: TRBD1
J: TRBJ1-5
size: -
CDR3: CASRIGGGAGQPQHF
DNA: TGTGCCAGCAGAATAGGAGGGGGCGCGGGTCAGCCCCAGCATTTT